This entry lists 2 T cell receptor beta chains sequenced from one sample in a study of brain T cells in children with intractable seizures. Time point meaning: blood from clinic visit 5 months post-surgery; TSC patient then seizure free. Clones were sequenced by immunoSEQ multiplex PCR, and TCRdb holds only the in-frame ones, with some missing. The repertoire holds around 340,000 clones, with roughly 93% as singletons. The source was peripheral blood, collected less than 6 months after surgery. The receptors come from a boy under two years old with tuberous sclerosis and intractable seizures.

CDR3 loop: CASSQAEGPLGAEAFF. CDR3 DNA sequence: TGCGCCAGCAGCCAAGCTGAGGGCCCCCTGGGCGCTGAAGCTTTCTTT. V gene TRBV4-1 combines with J gene TRBJ1-1; D uncertain. CDR3 length equals 16 residues. Trimming took 1 base from V and 6 from J, leaving 18 bases between them. Germline loops: CDR1 MGHRA, CDR2 YSYEKL.

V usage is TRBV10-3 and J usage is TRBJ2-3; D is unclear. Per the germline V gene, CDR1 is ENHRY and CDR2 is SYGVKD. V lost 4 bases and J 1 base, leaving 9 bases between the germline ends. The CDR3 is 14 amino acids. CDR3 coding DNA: TGTGCCATCAGTGGTGGTACCGGCACAGATACGCAGTATTTT. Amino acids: CAISGGTGTDTQYF.